These 13 T cell receptor beta chains originate from one sample sequenced in a study of blood T cell repertoires in COVID-19. The table came from immunoSEQ multiplex PCR; TCRdb's copy has only in-frame clones and leaves some out. The repertoire includes roughly 380,000 clones, about 85% of them detected once, and around 3.4% sits in the top ten. Sequencing was done on a sample of peripheral blood. The receptors come from a woman younger than 35 with acute or convalescent COVID-19.

This chain links TRBV19 with TRBJ2-7; possibly TRBD2 for D (5 bases). Between the trimmed V and J ends, which lost 5 bases and 3 bases, there was a span of 8 bases. The CDR3 totals 12 residues. Germline values: CDR1 LNHDA, CDR2 SQIVND (reference sequence). The CDR3 nucleotides are TGTGCCAGTAGTCTTGGGAGCTACGAGCAGTACTTC. Residues: CASSLGSYEQYF.

V usage is TRBV30 and J usage is TRBJ2-2, with a possible D match to TRBD1 (5 bases). There are 11 residues in the CDR3. V was clipped by 4 bases and J by 5 bases, with 5 bases between them. Looked up from germline, CDR1 is GTSNPN and CDR2 is SVGIG (reference sequence). CDR3: CAWTGTGELFF. The CDR3 coding sequence is TGTGCCTGGACAGGGACCGGGGAGCTGTTTTTT.

This chain connects TRBV19 to TRBJ1-6, with D perhaps matching TRBD1 (6 bases). CDR3 length: 15 amino acids. Germline loops: CDR1 LNHDA, CDR2 SQIVND (reference sequence). V dropped 3 bases and J dropped 7 bases, with 13 bases sitting between them. The CDR3 reads CASSISDSQNSPLHF. In DNA, the CDR3 is TGTGCCAGTAGTATCTCGGACAGCCAGAATTCACCCCTCCACTTT.

This chain links TRBV27 with TRBJ1-4; 7 nucleotides line up with TRBD1. This CDR3 has 15 residues. Germline-derived CDR1 and CDR2 are MNHEY and SMNVEV (reference sequence). V was clipped by 4 bases and J by 8 bases; unmatched bases: 10. The CDR3 here is CASSSLQGTGEKLFF. DNA for the CDR3: TGTGCCAGCAGTTCGTTACAGGGGACGGGGGAAAAACTGTTTTTT.

The count of this clone is one. V gene TRBV6-6 combines with J gene TRBJ2-5, with 10 bases identical to TRBD2. This CDR3 is built from 18 residues. The germline V gene has CDR1 MNHNY and CDR2 SVGAGI (reference sequence). V lost 5 bases and J lost 0; bases outside the gene matches: 12. CDR3 residues: CASSRSGGGPTYQETQYF. The CDR3 DNA is TGTGCCAGCAGTCGGAGCGGGGGGGGCCCAACTTACCAAGAGACCCAGTACTTC.

The chain links TRBV15 to TRBJ1-5, with D tentatively TRBD1 (6 bases). The CDR3 length is 19 residues. V shed 3 bases and J shed 0 bases, with 21 bases lying between them. Germline CDR1 reads LNHNV; CDR2 reads YYDKDF (reference sequence). The CDR3 bases are TGTGCCACCAGCAGTCCTATGGGGGCCGGTGCTGTTAGCAATCAGCCCCAGCATTTT. This gives the protein CATSSPMGAGAVSNQPQHF.

The rearrangement links TRBV19 to TRBJ1-4; no clear D. This CDR3 spans 13 amino acids. The V end lost 7 bases, the J end lost 4 bases, and 10 bases lay between the germline ends. CDR1 is LNHDA, CDR2 SQIVND, per germline (reference sequence). In DNA, the CDR3 is TGTGCCAGTAATTGGAGGCGTAATGAAAAACTGTTTTTT. Amino acid sequence: CASNWRRNEKLFF.

This chain connects TRBV28 to TRBJ1-6; 9 positions match TRBD1. There are 15 residues in the CDR3. V shed 6 bases, J shed 9 bases, and the junction held 9 bases outside the gene matches. Germline V gene data show CDR1 as MDHEN and CDR2 as SYDVKM. The CDR3 protein is CASSVPGQGSSPLHF. The CDR3, as DNA: TGTGCCAGCAGCGTGCCGGGACAGGGAAGTTCACCCCTCCACTTT.

The chain employs TRBV19 and TRBJ1-1; D may be TRBD1 (5 bases). Between the trimmed V and J ends, which lost 1 base and 2 bases, there was a span of 8 bases. This CDR3 region has 14 residues. Looked up from germline, CDR1 is LNHDA and CDR2 is SQIVND (reference sequence). The CDR3 region is CASSIGTTNTEAFF. The CDR3 region has the DNA TGTGCCAGTAGTATAGGGACAACCAACACTGAAGCTTTCTTT.

This clone has more than one count but fewer than ten. The chain employs TRBV27 and TRBJ2-1; 12 bases fit TRBD2. V lost 5 bases and J lost 6; bases outside the gene matches: 5. Germline CDR1 is MNHEY and CDR2 is SMNVEV (reference sequence). This CDR3 spans 15 amino acids. The CDR3 DNA reads as TGTGCCAGCAGTGAATCTAGCGGGAGGGCCAATGAGCAGTTCTTC. It translates to CASSESSGRANEQFF.

The V gene is TRBV7-8, the J gene TRBJ1-3; TRBD1 matches at 8 bases. This CDR3 is 16 amino acids long. The germline CDR1 and CDR2 sequences are SGHVS and FQNEAQ. J lost 6 bases, V lost 5 bases, and 12 bases had no gene match. CDR3 protein: CASSLKTGQGVNTIYF. CDR3 DNA sequence: TGTGCCAGCAGCCTTAAAACCGGACAGGGAGTAAACACCATATATTTT.

The chain combines TRBV11-2 with TRBJ1-5; 8 bases are a match to TRBD1. From germline, CDR1 is SGHAT and CDR2 FQNNGV. J lost 7 bases, V lost 4 bases, and 9 bases had no gene match. The CDR3 extends over 15 amino acids. CDR3: CASSSGQGREQPQHF. The CDR3 DNA follows: TGTGCCAGCAGCTCCGGACAGGGACGAGAACAGCCCCAGCATTTT.

The rearrangement uses TRBV9 and TRBJ2-7; 7 bases are shared with TRBD1. The germline V gene encodes CDR1 SGDLS and CDR2 YYNGEE. The trim removed 0 bases at V and 0 bases at J, leaving 3 bases unmatched. The CDR3 sequence is 15 residues long. The CDR3 is CASSVARQGSYEQYF. In nucleotides, the CDR3 is TGTGCCAGCAGCGTAGCCAGACAGGGCTCCTACGAGCAGTACTTC.